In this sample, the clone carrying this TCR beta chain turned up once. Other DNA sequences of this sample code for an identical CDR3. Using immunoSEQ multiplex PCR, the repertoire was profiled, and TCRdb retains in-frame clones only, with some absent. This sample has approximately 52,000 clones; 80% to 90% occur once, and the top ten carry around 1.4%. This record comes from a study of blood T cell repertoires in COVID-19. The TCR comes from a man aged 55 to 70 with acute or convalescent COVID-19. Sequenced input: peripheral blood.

CDR3 in amino acids: CASSLQGARGNQPQHF. DNA for the CDR3: TGTGCCAGCAGCTTACAGGGGGCAAGGGGCAATCAGCCCCAGCATTTT. The chain joins TRBV5-8 to TRBJ1-5, with 9 bases aligning to TRBD1. Germline CDR1 reads SGHTS; CDR2 reads YDEGEE. This CDR3 comprises 16 residues. The V and J ends lost 2 bases and 2 bases, in that order; junction bases with no gene match: 5.